The sample holds many counts of the clone carrying this T cell receptor beta chain. Antigen unknown. TCRdb itself ran the 5' RACE reads through MiXCR, one entry per CDR3 protein. Counted here are a few hundred thousand distinct CDR3 sequences, roughly a fifth occurring once; the ten biggest clones make up roughly 21%. Trimming left V 7 bases short and J 5 bases short, with 20 bases between. The CDR3 extends over 14 amino acids. Germline V CDR1 and CDR2: SQVTM, ANQGSEA. The data are from a study of T-cell memory formation after mild COVID-19. Overall study findings and caveats: Still unconfirmed is whether the second-wave clones peaking on day 37 recognized SARS-CoV-2. Cross-reactive memory appears to have joined, as suggested by some responding clones showing up in pre-infection memory.

The receptor's source is a man between 18 and 35 years old who had mild COVID-19 (a few samples of this study predate the infection). Cell type and time point are not known. The rearrangement joins TRBV29-1 to TRBJ2-5; the D is unclear. Sequenced input: PBMCs or a T cell subset sorted from them (not recorded which). The CDR3 nucleotides are TGCAGCGGTACGGTGACCAGGCATCTCGAGACCCAGTACTTC. Protein product: CSGTVTRHLETQYF. Looking up the rest from reference TRBV29-1 and TRBJ2-5 gives the full variable domain: SAVISQKPSRDICQRGTSLTIQCQVDSQVTMMFWYRQQPGQSLTLIATANQGSEATYESGFVIDKFPISRPNLTFSTLTVSNMSPEDSSIYLCSGTVTRHLETQYFGPGTRLLVL.